This section outlines one T cell receptor (beta chain) sequence together with its context. Its antigen remains unknown. CDR3 length: 14 residues. V lost 2 bases and J 4 bases, leaving 12 bases between the germline ends. Germline V gives CDR1 MGHRA, CDR2 YSYEKL. The entry originates in a study of T cell repertoires in cytomegalovirus infection. Background on the study: Through public TCR beta signatures, both CMV infection and matching HLA type were indicated.

Using its own MiXCR run on the reads, TCRdb lists one record per CDR3 protein. The sample contains about 830,000 distinct CDR3 sequences, 32% of which appear only once. Study-wide findings and caveats: Pooled public TCR beta family frequency picked out CMV carriers with the relevant HLA. Clonotypes of TCR beta that were HLA-C-restricted and CMV-specific dominated the ex vivo response.

The sequencing used cultured CD8+ T cells from PBMCs, collected from culture after CMV antigen stimulation. The V call is TRBV4-1, the J call TRBJ2-7, with D unresolved. This TCR derives from a human donor in good health (CMV status not recorded). Some clones in this sample may be carry-over from other donors' samples. The CDR3 loop is CASSQSPGPYEQYV. DNA for the CDR3: TGCGCCAGCAGCCAATCACCGGGTCCTTACGAGCAGTACGTC.